These T cell receptor beta chains were read from a single sample in a study of cytomegalovirus exposure and HLA in healthy donors. Sequencing used immunoSEQ multiplex PCR; TCRdb keeps in-frame clones, though not all of them. The sample has 100,000 to 150,000 clones, about 85% seen once; the top ten hold roughly 4%. Material for sequencing was PBMCs. These receptors were taken from a man younger than 35 in good health and CMV-seropositive. Both conserved end residues are part of each CDR3. D genes are given only for firm matches. Clone size is stated in some rows and not others, as once, few, many or a class when expanded.

V,J,D,size,CDR3,DNA
TRBV9,TRBJ1-2,NA,few,CASSGQVSNYGYTF,TGTGCCAGCAGCGGACAGGTTTCTAACTATGGCTACACCTTC
TRBV19,TRBJ1-6,TRBD1,NA,CASSIGTGGSPLHF,TGTGCCAGTAGTATAGGGACAGGTGGTTCACCCCTCCACTTT
TRBV5-5,TRBJ2-3,NA,NA,CASSPTPRTNTDTQYF,TGTGCCAGCAGCCCTACCCCCCGGACTAACACAGATACGCAGTATTTT
TRBV7-8,TRBJ1-4,NA,NA,CASSLLLEEKLFF,TGTGCCAGCAGCTTACTCTTGGAGGAAAAACTGTTTTTT
TRBV5-4,TRBJ2-7,NA,NA,CASSLDRDHEQYF,TGTGCCAGCAGCTTGGACAGGGACCACGAGCAGTACTTC
TRBV7-6,TRBJ2-7,TRBD2,once,CASSLASGSYEQYF,TGTGCCAGCAGCTTAGCTAGCGGGAGTTACGAGCAGTACTTC
TRBV27,TRBJ1-2,NA,NA,CASSPYLNYGYTF,TGTGCCAGCAGCCCTTATCTTAACTATGGCTACACCTTC
TRBV9,TRBJ2-2,TRBD2,once,CASSESPGLAGVTGELFF,TGTGCCAGCAGCGAGTCCCCGGGACTAGCGGGGGTCACCGGGGAGCTGTTTTTT
TRBV6-1,TRBJ1-6,TRBD1,NA,CASASPGQKNSPLHF,TGTGCCAGCGCCAGCCCGGGACAGAAGAATTCACCCCTCCACTTT
TRBV7-6,TRBJ1-1,NA,NA,CASSSGRTDTEAFF,TGTGCCAGCAGCTCCGGGAGGACAGACACTGAAGCTTTCTTT
TRBV19,TRBJ2-2,TRBD1,NA,CASSLGWTGTGELFF,TGTGCCAGTAGCCTTGGGTGGACAGGGACCGGGGAGCTGTTTTTT
TRBV7-9,TRBJ1-5,NA,NA,CASSPIGGNQPQHF,TGTGCCAGCAGCCCCATCGGTGGCAATCAGCCCCAGCATTTT
TRBV2,TRBJ2-5,NA,NA,CASLPGEQETQYF,TGTGCCAGCCTCCCAGGGGAGCAAGAGACCCAGTACTTC
TRBV6-1,TRBJ1-2,NA,few,CASSAGGDNYGYTF,TGTGCCAGCAGCGCCGGGGGAGATAACTATGGCTACACCTTC
TRBV5-1,TRBJ2-7,NA,few,CASSSDTQLYEQYF,TGCGCCAGCAGCTCGGACACCCAGTTATACGAGCAGTACTTC